The entry below describes one T cell receptor (beta chain). Sequencing involved patients with CD8+CD57+ cell expansion previously shown by flow cytometry. Profiling that covered TCR beta VDJ and CDR3 relied on genomic DNA as its template. TCRdb re-analysed the reads in MiXCR, keeping a single row per CDR3 protein. The sample holds around 180,000 distinct CDR3 sequences, 45% to 60% seen once. The sample originates from a study of CD8+CD57+ T cells in acquired aplastic anemia. The sequencing input was sorted CD4+, CD8+, or CD8+CD57+ T cells (not recorded which) from PBMCs. This TCR was recovered from a human donor with aplastic anemia.

As DNA, the CDR3 is TGTGCCAGCAGCCCGACCGCCGGGGAGCTGTTTTTT. It codes for CASSPTAGELFF. This chain joins TRBV7-2 and TRBJ2-2; D is undetermined. CDR1 and CDR2 from the germline V gene are SGHTA and FQGNSA. CDR3 length: 12 amino acids. Trimming left V 5 bases short and J 6 bases short, with 7 bases between.